This T cell receptor (beta chain) stems from a study of blood T cell repertoires in COVID-19. In this sample, this clone turned up a few times. The assay was immunoSEQ multiplex PCR, and TCRdb's table has in-frame clones only and misses some. Altogether 95,000 to 150,000 clones are present, more than 75% being singletons, with the ten largest covering 7.5% to 8%. This CDR3 spans 16 amino acids. The V end was cut by 1 base, the J end by 6 bases, with 19 bases between. Germline values: CDR1 LGHNA, CDR2 YNFKEQ. The chain recombines TRBV4-2 with TRBJ2-7; a weak D match, TRBD2 (6 bases). The receptor's source is a man aged 50 to 60 with acute or convalescent COVID-19. The material sequenced was peripheral blood. The CDR3 loop reads CASSQGLSGIRPEQYF. In DNA, the CDR3 is TGTGCCAGCAGCCAAGGACTTAGCGGAATCCGTCCCGAGCAGTACTTC.